This TCR beta chain originates from a study of T cells in Graves' hyperthyroidism and ophthalmopathy. What was amplified from RNA transcripts were TCR beta CDR3 regions. HTBI primers were used for first-round RT-PCR of the TCR CDR3. TCRdb reprocessed the multiplex PCR reads via MiXCR and lists one record per CDR3 protein. The sample comprises about 180,000 distinct CDR3 sequences, 15% to 20% of which are singletons, and 25% to 30% rests with the top ten. Findings of the study overall: Blood samples included most of the expanded thyroid clonotypes exceeding 0.001.

This clonotype appeared many times. What it binds is not known. Looked up from germline, CDR1 is MNHEY and CDR2 is SMNVEV (reference sequence). This CDR3 contains 16 residues. The ends were cut back, 3 bases at V and 4 bases at J, with 18 bases in the middle. Disease duration under 2 months; hyperthyroidism patients were aged 18 to 65. Material for sequencing was blood. The V call is TRBV27, the J call TRBJ1-1, with D maybe TRBD1 (5 bases). The receptor was derived from a woman aged 45-65 years with Graves' hyperthyroidism. CDR3 loop: CASSFKGAFGGTEAFF. Here the CDR3 DNA reads TGTGCCAGCAGTTTTAAGGGAGCCTTTGGGGGCACTGAAGCTTTCTTT.